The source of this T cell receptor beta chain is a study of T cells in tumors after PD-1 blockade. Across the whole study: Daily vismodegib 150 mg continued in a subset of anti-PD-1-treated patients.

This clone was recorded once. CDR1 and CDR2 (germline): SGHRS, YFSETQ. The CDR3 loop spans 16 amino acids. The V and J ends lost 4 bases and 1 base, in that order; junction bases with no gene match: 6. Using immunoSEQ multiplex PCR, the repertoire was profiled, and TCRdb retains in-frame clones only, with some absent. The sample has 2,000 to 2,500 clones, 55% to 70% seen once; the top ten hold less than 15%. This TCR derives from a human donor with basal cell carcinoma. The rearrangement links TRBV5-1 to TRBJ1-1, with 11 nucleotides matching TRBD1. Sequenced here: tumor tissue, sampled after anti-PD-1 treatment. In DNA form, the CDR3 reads TGCGCCAGCAGCGGGACAGGGGGGACGACGAACACTGAAGCTTTCTTT. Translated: CASSGTGGTTNTEAFF.